The entry below describes one TCR beta chain. The antigen remains undetermined. The entry originates in a study of shared clonotypes between healthy human individuals. Study-wide results and caveats: In the sorted subsets, rarefaction showed sequencing was incomplete despite large depth. Naive CD4 clonotypes were shared across several donors at approximately 5.3%. Researchers found naive subsets generally carried larger estimated richness than memory subsets.

The CDR3 totals 16 residues. Trimming pared 5 bases from V and 0 bases from J, leaving 16 bases between. Germline V gene data show CDR1 as MNHEY and CDR2 as SMNVEV (reference sequence). Everyone who donated was a Caucasian adult who lived in Nashville, Tennessee. Repertoires were generated with immunoSEQ multiplex PCR, while TCRdb's copy carries only in-frame clones and drops some. The sample contains 2 million to 2.5 million clones, approximately 96% of which appear only once. The receptor comes from a man aged 18 to 29 in good health. The sample comprised naive CD4+ T cells sorted from blood. The subset denotes: CD45RA+ positively selected. V usage is TRBV27 and J usage is TRBJ2-5; D is undetermined. CDR3 DNA sequence: TGTGCCAGCAGTCCGACGTCCCCTACCTACCAAGAGACCCAGTACTTC. Amino acid sequence: CASSPTSPTYQETQYF.